Detailed here is one T cell receptor (beta chain). The antigen remains unidentified. These data belong to a study of cytomegalovirus exposure and HLA in healthy donors. Study-level information: An early data release held about 85 million unique TCRs from HLA-typed donors. Clustering assigned 70% to 90% of the roughly 370 genotyped donors to the Caucasian-associated ancestry cluster. Overall study results and limits: A missense DCLRE1C variant was associated with V- and J-gene trimming of TCR beta chains in a later analysis, and an independent cohort replicated the association. With further analysis later on, most CMV-associated TCR beta chains appeared HLA-restricted.

Per the germline V gene, CDR1 is LNHNV and CDR2 is YYDKDF (reference sequence). This CDR3 is built from 13 residues. V was shortened by 2 bases and J by 1 base, with 5 bases between the two germline ends. Primers included in the PCR were 60 Vbeta and 13 Jbeta primers. Method: immunoSEQ multiplex PCR; TCRdb's copy keeps in-frame clones and lacks some. The sample contains 200,000 to 250,000 clones, 82% of which appear only once. V is TRBV15 and J is TRBJ2-5; D remains ambiguous. The source of this sequence is a woman aged 40 to 55 in good health and CMV-seronegative. Sample: PBMCs. Here the CDR3 reads CATSRQSQETQYF. In DNA form, the CDR3 reads TGTGCCACCAGCAGACAATCCCAAGAGACCCAGTACTTC.